A selection of T cell receptor beta chains follows, all from one sample in a study of blood T cells in healthy people across ages. One entry per CDR3 protein, called by TCRdb with MiXCR from the 5' RACE reads. The data hold about a million distinct CDR3 sequences, with 35% to 40% observed a single time. Input material: blood. These TCRs come from a man younger than 35 in good health. The CDR3 runs from the conserved cysteine through the conserved F or W. A D gene is named only where the DNA matches it firmly. A row's size may be missing; if present it is once, few, many or a size class.

size,J,D,V,CDR3,DNA
few,TRBJ2-1,TRBD1,TRBV7-2,CASHTPQGANEQFF,TGTGCCAGCCATACCCCACAGGGGGCGAATGAGCAGTTCTTC
few,TRBJ2-7,NA,TRBV6-2/TRBV6-3,CARDAGVDEQYF,TGTGCCAGAGATGCAGGGGTAGACGAGCAGTACTTC
NA,TRBJ1-6,NA,TRBV5-6,CTSTGGGHSPLHF,TGTACCAGCACCGGGGGCGGGCATTCACCCCTCCACTTT
NA,TRBJ1-4,NA,TRBV5-5,CASSWAQGSNEKLFF,TGTGCCAGCAGCTGGGCACAGGGATCTAATGAAAAACTGTTTTTT
NA,TRBJ2-7,TRBD1,TRBV5-1,CASSQTTGTGYSEQYF,TGCGCCAGCAGCCAAACCACCGGGACAGGGTATTCCGAGCAGTACTTC
NA,TRBJ1-1,NA,TRBV12-3/TRBV12-4,CASSFRMNTEAFF,TGTGCCAGCAGTTTTCGGATGAACACTGAAGCTTTCTTT
NA,TRBJ2-1,NA,TRBV5-1,CASSFSGPSSYNEQFF,TGCGCCAGCAGCTTTAGCGGCCCGAGCTCCTACAATGAGCAGTTCTTC
few,TRBJ1-1,NA,TRBV6-6,CASSFKTDQAFF,TGTGCCAGCAGTTTTAAGACGGATCAAGCTTTCTTT
NA,TRBJ1-1,NA,TRBV20-1,CSASLRGSGAEAFF,TGCAGTGCTAGTTTACGAGGGTCGGGAGCTGAAGCTTTCTTT
many,TRBJ2-5,TRBD1,TRBV7-8,CASSLDWGQSGETQYF,TGTGCCAGCAGCTTAGATTGGGGACAGAGCGGAGAGACCCAGTACTTC